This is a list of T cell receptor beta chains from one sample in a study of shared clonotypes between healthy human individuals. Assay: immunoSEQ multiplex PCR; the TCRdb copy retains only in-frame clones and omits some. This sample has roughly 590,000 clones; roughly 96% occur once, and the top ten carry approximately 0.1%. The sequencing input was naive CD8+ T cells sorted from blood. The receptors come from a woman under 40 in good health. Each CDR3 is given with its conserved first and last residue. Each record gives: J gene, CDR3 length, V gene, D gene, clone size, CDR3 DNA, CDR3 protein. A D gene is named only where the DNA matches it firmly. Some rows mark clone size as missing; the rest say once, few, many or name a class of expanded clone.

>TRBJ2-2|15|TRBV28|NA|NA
TGTGCCAGCAGTCCCAGCGTAGGGTCGCCCGGGGAGCTGTTTTTT
CASSPSVGSPGELFF
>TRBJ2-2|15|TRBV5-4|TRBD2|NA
TGTGCCAGCAGCTTGGTTAGCGGGGTCACCGGGGAGCTGTTTTTT
CASSLVSGVTGELFF
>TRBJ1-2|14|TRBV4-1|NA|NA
TGCGCCAGCAGCCAAGAGGAGGCGCACTATGGCTACACCTTC
CASSQEEAHYGYTF
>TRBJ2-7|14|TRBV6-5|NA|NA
TGTGCCAGCAGTTATGAGGGTAGCTCCTACGAGCAGTACTTC
CASSYEGSSYEQYF
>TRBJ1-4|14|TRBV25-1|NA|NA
TGTGCCAGCAGTGAATGGGCAGGGAACGAAAAACTGTTTTTT
CASSEWAGNEKLFF
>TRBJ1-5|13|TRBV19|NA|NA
TGTGCCTGCCCCTCCGTGGGGTCTCAGCCCCAGCATTTT
CACPSVGSQPQHF
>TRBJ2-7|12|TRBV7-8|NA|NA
TGTGCCAGCAGCTTGACAGGATACGAGCAGTACTTC
CASSLTGYEQYF
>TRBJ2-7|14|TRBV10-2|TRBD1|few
TGCGCCAGCATCTCCGGGACAGGGATCTACGAGCAGTACTTC
CASISGTGIYEQYF
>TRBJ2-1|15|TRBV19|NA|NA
TGTGCCAGTAGTATAGACGGGACTTTGGGCGATGAGCAGTTCTTC
CASSIDGTLGDEQFF
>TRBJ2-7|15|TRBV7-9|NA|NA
TGTGCCAGCTCTCACCCCAGCGCCGGGGGCCACGAGCAGTACTTC
CASSHPSAGGHEQYF
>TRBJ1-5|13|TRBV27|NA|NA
TGTGCCAGCAGTTTATCAGGCAGGCAGCCCCAGCATTTT
CASSLSGRQPQHF
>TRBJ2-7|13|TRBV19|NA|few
TGTGCCAGTAGTATAGCTCCTAACTACGAGCAGTACTTC
CASSIAPNYEQYF
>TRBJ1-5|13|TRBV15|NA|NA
TGTGCCACCAGCAGAGATCGCAATCAGCCCCAGCATTTT
CATSRDRNQPQHF
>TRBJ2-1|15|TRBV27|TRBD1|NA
TGTGCCAGCAGTTCCCCGGGACAGGGTACCGATGAGCAGTTCTTC
CASSSPGQGTDEQFF
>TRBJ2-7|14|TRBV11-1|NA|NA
TGTGCCAGCAGCTTAGTTTCGGAATCCTACGAGCAGTACTTC
CASSLVSESYEQYF
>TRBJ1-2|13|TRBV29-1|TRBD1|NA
TGCAGCGTTGAAGGTGACAGGGTCTATGGCTACACCTTC
CSVEGDRVYGYTF
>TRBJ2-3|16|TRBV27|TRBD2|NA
TGTGCCAGCAGTCCAGGACTAGCGGCTAGCACAGATACGCAGTATTTT
CASSPGLAASTDTQYF
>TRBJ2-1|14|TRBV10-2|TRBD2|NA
TGCGCCAGCGGGACTAGCGGGATTAGAAATGAGCAGTTCTTC
CASGTSGIRNEQFF
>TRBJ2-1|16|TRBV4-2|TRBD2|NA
TGTGCCAGCAGCCAAGAGTCAGCGGGAGCCTCTAATGAGCAGTTCTTC
CASSQESAGASNEQFF
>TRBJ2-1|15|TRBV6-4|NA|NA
TGTGCCAGCAGTGACTCGAAGATTAGAAACAATGAGCAGTTCTTC
CASSDSKIRNNEQFF
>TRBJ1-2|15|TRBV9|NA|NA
TGTGCCAGCAGCGTAGGTGCAGGGGCATCCTATGGCTACACCTTC
CASSVGAGASYGYTF
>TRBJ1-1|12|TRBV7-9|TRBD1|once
TGTGCCAGCAGCAACAGGGGTTCTGAAGCTTTCTTT
CASSNRGSEAFF
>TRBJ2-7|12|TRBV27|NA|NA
TGTGCCAGCAGTCCCAACAGGGTCGAGCAGTACTTC
CASSPNRVEQYF
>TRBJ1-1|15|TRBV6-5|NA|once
TGTGCCAGCAGTTACTTTGGGGGGAGAGACACTGAAGCTTTCTTT
CASSYFGGRDTEAFF
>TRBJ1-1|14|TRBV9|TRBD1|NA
TGTGCCAGCAGTTCCGGGACAGGGTGGGCTGAAGCTTTCTTT
CASSSGTGWAEAFF
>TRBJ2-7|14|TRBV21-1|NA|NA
TGTGCCAGCAATCCAGACCAGGGGACAAGCGAGCAGTACTTC
CASNPDQGTSEQYF
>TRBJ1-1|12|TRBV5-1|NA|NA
TGCGCCAGCAGAACTGGGAACACTGAAGCTTTCTTT
CASRTGNTEAFF
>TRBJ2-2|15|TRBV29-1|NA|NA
TGCAGCGTTGAAGGCGGGGCTCAGAGCACCGGGGAGCTGTTTTTT
CSVEGGAQSTGELFF
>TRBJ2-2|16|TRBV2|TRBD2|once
TGTGCCAGCAGTGAATGGGACGGGAGGTGGACCGGGGAGCTGTTTTTT
CASSEWDGRWTGELFF
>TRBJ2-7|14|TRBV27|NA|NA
TGTGCCAGCAGTCCGGACGAAAAGGCCTACGAGCAGTACTTC
CASSPDEKAYEQYF
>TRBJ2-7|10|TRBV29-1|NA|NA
TGCAGCGTTGTTAGCTCCGAGCAGTACTTC
CSVVSSEQYF
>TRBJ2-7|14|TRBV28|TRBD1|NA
TGTGCCAGCAGGCCGACAGGGTCGAAGGACGAGCAGTACTTC
CASRPTGSKDEQYF
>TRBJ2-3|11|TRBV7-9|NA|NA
TGTGCCTGCTATGGGGCAGATACGCAGTATTTT
CACYGADTQYF
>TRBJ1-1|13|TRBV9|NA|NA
TGTGCCAGCACCCGAGGGTGGGGGACTGAAGCTTTCTTT
CASTRGWGTEAFF
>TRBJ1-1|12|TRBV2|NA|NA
TGTGCCAGCAGTGGACAGCTACCTGAAGCTTTCTTT
CASSGQLPEAFF
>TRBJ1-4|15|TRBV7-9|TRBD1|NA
TGTGCCAGCAGCTCGCCGGGACAGTCTAATGAAAAACTGTTTTTT
CASSSPGQSNEKLFF
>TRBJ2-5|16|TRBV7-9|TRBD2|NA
TGTGCCAGCAGCTCGCCGGGACTAGCGGGAGATGAGACCCAGTACTTC
CASSSPGLAGDETQYF
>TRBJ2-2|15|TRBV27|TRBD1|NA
TGTGCCAGCAGTTTCGGGACAGGGGGCACCGGGGAGCTGTTTTTT
CASSFGTGGTGELFF
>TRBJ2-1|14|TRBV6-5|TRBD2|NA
TGTGCCAGCAGTTACGGGCTAGCGGTAGCCGAGCAGTTCTTC
CASSYGLAVAEQFF
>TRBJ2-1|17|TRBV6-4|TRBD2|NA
TGTGCCAGCAGTGACTCTTTTCTAGCGGGGGCGCACAATGAGCAGTTCTTC
CASSDSFLAGAHNEQFF
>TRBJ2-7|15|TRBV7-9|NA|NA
TGTGCCAGCAGCTCCCGAGAGGACAGTCACTACGAGCAGTACTTC
CASSSREDSHYEQYF